This T cell receptor (beta chain) is from a study of cytomegalovirus exposure and HLA in healthy donors. A multiplex PCR was run with 60 Vbeta primers and 13 Jbeta primers. Measured with immunoSEQ multiplex PCR; TCRdb has only the in-frame clones, and not every one. This sample's table reports about 160,000 clones. The CDR3 runs to 14 residues. The V gene end was trimmed by 4 bases and the J gene end by 3 bases; junction bases not matched to a gene: 3. In germline, CDR1 is SGHRS, CDR2 YFSETQ. The source is a woman aged 60-75 years in good health and CMV-seronegative. V is TRBV5-1 and J is TRBJ2-7; TRBD1 matches 11 bases. The sequenced sample was PBMCs. The CDR3 DNA sequence: TGCGCCAGCAGCAAGGGACAGGGGGGCTACGAGCAGTACTTC. It translates to CASSKGQGGYEQYF. The entire variable domain, with the rest obtained from reference TRBV5-1 and TRBJ2-7, is as follows: KAGVTQTPRYLIKTRGQQVTLSCSPISGHRSVSWYQQTPGQGLQFLFEYFSETQRNKGNFPGRFSGRQFSNSRSEMNVSTLELGDSALYLCASSKGQGGYEQYFGPGTRLTVT.